This TCR beta chain comes out of a study of cytomegalovirus exposure and HLA in healthy donors (dated by TCRdb to 2017 to 2019). Regarding the study in general: In an earlier analysis of around 540 of the donors, roughly 300 Gb of sequence data and 90 million to 130 million unique TCR beta sequences from roughly 190 million T cells were reported. An early release covering approximately 600 HLA-typed donors comprised about 300 gigabases of sequencing data and tens of millions of unique TCR sequences. Of the approximately 370 genotyped donors, 81% were placed in the genetic ancestry cluster associated with self-reported Caucasian donors. The study aimed to test whether signatures of past pathogen exposure could be identified by cataloging public T cell receptors. The study profiled the T cell repertoires of under 700 subjects by immunosequencing and related them to cytomegalovirus serostatus. In addition to the first cohort of around 670 subjects, a separate validation cohort of 130 or so different subjects was used. To predict cytomegalovirus infection status, the study brought together high-throughput TCR immunosequencing, statistical association of individual TCRs with disease status, and machine learning. To study patterns of TCR occurrence, a later analysis re-analyzed previously published TCR beta repertoires from around 660 donors and added high-resolution HLA genotyping. The later analysis used no new phenotypic data to find candidate immune exposures, relying instead on TCR beta sequences and their occurrence across donors. In an earlier analysis of around 540 of the donors, high-throughput TCR beta sequencing was used to judge whether each TCR beta V gene segment behaved as functional or pseudogenic. Alongside the repertoire data, information on donor age, sex, ethnicity and CMV serostatus was compiled. Genome-wide SNP genotypes for about 65% of the roughly 700 donors were used in a later genetic analysis, which treated that subset as a discovery cohort. Every repertoire in the discovery cohort had been generated on one and the same sequencing platform. Class I and class II HLA loci were covered by the typing at four-digit resolution. The number of typed donors differed by locus: about 620-640 for A, B, C, DRB1 and DQB1; 500 to 550 for DQA1; over 600 for DPA1; and around 470 for DPB1. Several DR-DQ haplotypes were treated as single units for association and clustering because of strong linkage in the cohort. Across some 400 genotyped donors of the cohort, an average of roughly 230,000 unique TCR beta nucleotide sequences per donor were sequenced, and about a sixth of those sequences were non-productive.

The cohort was made up of 666 healthy bone marrow donors. Cohort members were all nominally healthy when sampled, although unrecorded immune exposures were likely present. The donor was CMV seropositive and was included in the group of 270 or so seropositive cohort members. Every donor gave a peripheral blood sample, and the peripheral blood mononuclear cells from that sample were used for TCR beta sequencing. The Qiagen DNeasy Blood Extraction Kit was used to extract genomic DNA from the blood cell samples. The CDR3 measures 14 amino acids from cysteine to phenylalanine. The DNA shown is the 42-base CDR3, in frame from base 1. From the germline V gene, CDR1 is SGHRS and CDR2 is YFSETQ. Trimming removed 0 bases from V and 3 bases from J, leaving 10 bases between the germline ends. Comments on this clone: It lacks a known antigen.

The research as a whole found: Cytomegalovirus status was reported to be diagnosed by the classifier with high specificity and sensitivity in both the original and validation cohorts. Compared with the roughly 670-donor mean, donors in an Asian-associated ancestry cluster had fewer N-insertions in productive TCRs, according to a later genetic analysis. An association between a missense DCLRE1C variant and V-gene and J-gene trimming of TCR beta chains was found in a later genetic analysis and replicated in an independent cohort. Roughly uniform sequencing depth across donors was assumed in presence/absence analyses, although this assumption may not hold. In an earlier analysis of over 550 of the donors, most TCR beta V segments were observed in productive rearrangements about 90% or about 30% of the time, broadly matching IMGT annotations. Most TCR sequences were seen in very few donors, while some public TCRs were found in many individuals. Strong co-occurrence of HLA alleles, especially DR and DQ, made assigning TCR associations to individual alleles difficult. The study gave a list of around 170 TCR beta chains associated with cytomegalovirus. Over 15 rarely observed V segments, including chromosome 9 orphons, were excluded from the earlier analysis of several hundred of the donors because counts were too low. A further reported finding was that TCR beta sequences accurately predicted the HLA-A and HLA-B alleles for most subjects in the first cohort. For the cohort, immune exposure information was limited to CMV serostatus. Only TCR beta chains were sequenced in this cohort, and the absence of alpha or paired-chain data limited detectable features. A group of highly shared sequence variants was considered likely to be a technical artifact of the sequencing pipeline. Correlated functional status among segregating V segments might reflect linkage disequilibrium, but an unknown experimental factor could not be ruled out. Some IMGT-functional V segments, including TRBV6-2 and TRBV6-3, could not be told apart with the 87-base-pair reads, so those segments were excluded. In vitro tests confirmed that three of the cytomegalovirus-associated TCR beta chains recognize cytomegalovirus antigens. According to a later analysis, parvovirus B19, influenza, CMV and Epstein-Barr virus appeared linked to several top co-occurrence clusters. The authors suggested that the approach could potentially be extended to other disease states and immunological phenotypes. In a later analysis, HLA-associated TCR beta chains showed more clonal expansion and lower generation probabilities than non-associated chains that were equally common. In a later analysis, the rate of TCR association differed among HLA loci, with DRB1 alleles having the most associated TCRs and HLA-C alleles having the fewest. Because some donors lacked HLA typing at each locus, the association tests relied only on the typed subset. At a false discovery rate of 0.05, a later analysis linked 16,951 TCR beta sequences to specific HLA alleles. Most CMV-associated TCR beta chains appeared to be HLA-restricted in a later analysis, and the HLA associations seemed to be driven largely by CMV exposure.

Library method: the immunoSEQ multiplex PCR assay. For the multiplex PCR, a mixture combining 60 forward primers for TCR Vbeta segments and 13 reverse primers for TCR Jbeta segments was used. A multiplex PCR assay on genomic DNA amplified the CDR3 region of rearranged TCR beta genes. Amplified TCR beta libraries were sequenced as 87-base-pair reads on the Illumina HiSeq System. The authors' analysis ran thus. A later analysis counted approximately 74 million unique TCR beta chains across the 550 to 750 repertoires, and some 12 million of these chains were shared by at least two donors. Raw reads were error-corrected and collapsed into unique sequences with a nearest-neighbor algorithm that merged closely related sequences to remove PCR and sequencing errors. V, D and J gene segments were assigned by aligning CDR3 sequences to IMGT reference sequences. For a sequence to be retained, a match of at least six nucleotides was required to both a V gene segment and a J gene segment. A rearrangement counted as productive if the CDR3 had no stop codons and remained in frame with V and J, and every other rearrangement counted as non-productive. CDR3 was defined according to IMGT convention as the region running from the second conserved V-encoded cysteine to the conserved J-encoded phenylalanine. In an earlier analysis of 550 to 650 of the donors, sequences lacking an unambiguous match to a single V gene segment were excluded. An earlier analysis of 587 of the donors called V segments functional above 56.7% productive rearrangements and segregating when the between-donor standard deviation exceeded 5%. A statistical classification framework was developed to diagnose cytomegalovirus status using the catalog of TCR beta chain sequences. In a later analysis, V and J genes were assigned by comparing TCR nucleotide sequences against IMGT/GENE-DB human TR gene sequences. Using the TCRdist pipeline, a later analysis assigned CDR3 sequences along with most-parsimonious VDJ recombination scenarios. In a later analysis, every TCR beta chain was defined by the combination of its CDR3 amino acid sequence and its V-gene family, and reads without a unique V-gene family were dropped. A later analysis removed over 500 highly shared, low-generation-probability nucleotide sequences to deal with suspected cross-contamination and a sequencing artifact. In a later analysis, a clonal expansion index for each public chain was calculated from normalized within-repertoire ranks of inferred template counts. In a later analysis, generation probabilities were computed with a VDJ recombination model fitted to out-of-frame rearrangements, and the resulting probabilities were checked against IGoR. In a later analysis, hypergeometric tests were used to score TCR-TCR, TCR-HLA and TCR-CMV co-occurrence, with a repertoire-size bias correction applied to TCR pairs. To estimate false discovery rates, a later analysis permuted the HLA or CMV assignments 20 times. In a later analysis, co-occurring TCRs were grouped using DBSCAN, and TCRdist sequence similarity was added for clustering within HLA-allele-positive subsets. Co-occurrence clustering excluded repertoires with fewer than 30,000 or more than 120,000 public chains, plus five with anomalous nucleotide sharing. TCRdb took over this immuneACCESS table, retaining in-frame rearrangements with V and J assigned. Such tables are incomplete; in checked studies, under half of the missing clones stem from an unresolved V gene, and the remainder is unexplained. The V and J calls and clone size come from that table; D and trimming were worked out from the DNA. This sample's table contains tens of thousands of clones. Jointly, the top ten make up 3.5% to 4% of the sample.

Sequenced input: PBMCs. The origin of this receptor is a man aged 18 to 30 in good health and CMV-seropositive. The chain is assembled from TRBV5-1 and TRBJ2-7; the D gene is possibly TRBD2, with 5 bases matching. The sequence in DNA is TGCGCCAGCAGCTTGGGAACGGGAAACTACGAGCAGTACTTC. Its translation reads: CASSLGTGNYEQYF. The CDR3, completed at both ends by the reference TRBV5-1 and TRBJ2-7 genes, gives the full variable domain KAGVTQTPRYLIKTRGQQVTLSCSPISGHRSVSWYQQTPGQGLQFLFEYFSETQRNKGNFPGRFSGRQFSNSRSEMNVSTLELGDSALYLCASSLGTGNYEQYFGPGTRLTVT.